These 32 T cell receptor beta chains were sequenced from one sample in a study of cytomegalovirus exposure and HLA in healthy donors. Vbeta (60) and Jbeta (13) primers were used in the PCR. Here immunoSEQ multiplex PCR was the method, and the copy in TCRdb shows in-frame clones only, minus some. Among roughly 200,000 clones listed, roughly 9.4% were seen once. The sequencing sample was made of PBMCs. Receptors were obtained from a woman in her 30s in good health and CMV-seropositive.

This clone appeared a few times. The gene calls are TRBV10-3 and TRBJ2-5; D is possibly TRBD2 (5 bases). The CDR3 covers 14 residues. Germline loops: CDR1 ENHRY, CDR2 SYGVKD. The ends were cut back, 10 bases at V and 1 base at J, with 16 bases in the middle. The CDR3 DNA is TGTGCCAGCCGATTTTCAAGCGGCCAAGAGACCCAGTACTTC. Residues: CASRFSSGQETQYF.

This chain uses TRBV29-1 with TRBJ2-1; the match to TRBD1 covers 8 bases. Germline V lookup: CDR1 SQVTM, CDR2 ANQGSEA. V was pared by 5 bases and J by 0 bases, with 3 bases of the junction left unmatched. The CDR3 has 14 amino acids. The CDR3 DNA reads as TGCAGCGTTAGGACAGGGAGCTCCTACAATGAGCAGTTCTTC. This encodes CSVRTGSSYNEQFF.

This clone was seen a few times. The J gene is TRBJ1-1, the V gene TRBV18, with D possibly matching TRBD1 (6 bases). The length of the CDR3 is 15 residues. Germline-derived CDR1 and CDR2 are KGHSH and LQKENI. Deletions cut 0 bases from V and 1 base from J, with 9 bases between. CDR3 DNA sequence: TGTGCCAGCTCACCACCGAGAGGGGGGAACACTGAAGCTTTCTTT. It yields the protein CASSPPRGGNTEAFF.

Points on this clone: Different DNA sequences within this sample yield the same CDR3. This chain joins TRBV29-1 and TRBJ2-1; D remains unclear. The CDR3 is made up of 10 amino acids. The V end lost 4 bases, the J end lost 4 bases, and 2 bases lay between the germline ends. Germline V gene sequence: CDR1 SQVTM, CDR2 ANQGSEA. The CDR3 coding sequence is TGCAGCGTTGCATACAATGAGCAGTTCTTC. Translation gives CSVAYNEQFF.

The chain employs TRBV30 and TRBJ2-1, with a tentative D call TRBD2 (5 bases). This CDR3 has 14 amino acids. Trimming stripped 1 base from V and 9 bases from J, with 16 bases between. Germline V lookup: CDR1 GTSNPN, CDR2 SVGIG (reference sequence). The CDR3 DNA is TGTGCCTGGAGTGGGCTCGCTATAGAGGGTGAGCAGTTCTTC. Protein product: CAWSGLAIEGEQFF. Full variable domain (outside the CDR3, taken from reference TRBV30 and TRBJ2-1): SQTIHQWPATLVQPVGSPLSLECTVEGTSNPNLYWYRQAAGRGLQLLFYSVGIGQISSEVPQNLSASRPQDRQFILSSKKLLLSDSGFYLCAWSGLAIEGEQFFGPGTRLTVL.

The genes are TRBV10-2 and TRBJ2-1; D call uncertain. Trimming took 3 bases from V and 0 from J, leaving 9 bases between them. From germline, CDR1 is WSHSY and CDR2 SAAADI. CDR3 size: 15 residues. CDR3 region: CASSDVASSYNEQFF. In nucleotides, the CDR3 is TGCGCCAGCAGTGATGTAGCAAGCTCCTACAATGAGCAGTTCTTC.

This clone was picked up a small number of times. This rearrangement joins TRBV4-1 to TRBJ1-4; D is undetermined. CDR1 is MGHRA and CDR2 is YSYEKL in the germline V gene. The CDR3 runs 15 residues. The V end was cut by 3 bases, the J end by 8 bases, with 16 bases between. CDR3 in DNA: TGCGCCAGCAGCCAGATAGGAGTGCTCGGAGAAAAACTGTTTTTT. This encodes CASSQIGVLGEKLFF.

The chain has TRBV25-1 and TRBJ2-5; D gene ambiguous. The end of the DNA aligns better with TRBJ2-7, so the J call may be wrong. The CDR3 length is 14 residues. The germline CDR1 and CDR2 sequences are MGHDK and SYGVNS. The CDR3: CASSEGSLAYEQYF. In DNA form, the CDR3 reads TGTGCCAGCAGTGAGGGCAGTCTAGCCTACGAGCAGTACTTC.

Here the CDR3 reads CASSQVGRAIADSNTGELFF. The DNA for the CDR3 is TGTGCCAGCAGCCAAGTGGGCCGGGCGATAGCGGACTCGAACACCGGGGAGCTGTTTTTT. The J gene is TRBJ2-2, the V gene TRBV14; a weak D match, TRBD2 (6 bases). The CDR3 loop spans 20 amino acids. The germline gives CDR1 SGHDN, CDR2 FVKESK. The ends were cut back, 1 base at V and 0 bases at J, with 21 bases in the middle. Full variable domain (outside the CDR3, taken from reference TRBV14 and TRBJ2-2): EAGVTQFPSHSVIEKGQTVTLRCDPISGHDNLYWYRRVMGKEIKFLLHFVKESKQDESGMPNNRFLAERTGGTYSTLKVQPAELEDSGVYFCASSQVGRAIADSNTGELFFGEGSRLTVL.

This clone was detected only a few times. This chain joins TRBV2 and TRBJ2-3; a possible D gene is TRBD1 (6 bases). Germline V gene sequence: CDR1 SNHLY, CDR2 FYNNEI. The CDR3 loop spans 15 amino acids. Trimming cost V 2 bases and J 6 bases, with 15 bases left between them. For the CDR3, the DNA is TGTGCCAGCAGTGAACCCCCCACAGGGATGGATACGCAGTATTTT. Its protein is CASSEPPTGMDTQYF. The full variable domain, completed using reference TRBV2 and TRBJ2-3, is EPEVTQTPSHQVTQMGQEVILRCVPISNHLYFYWYRQILGQKVEFLVSFYNNEISEKSEIFDDQFSVERPDGSNFTLKIRSTKLEDSAMYFCASSEPPTGMDTQYFGPGTRLTVL.

J is TRBJ2-3 and V is TRBV9; the match to TRBD2 covers 8 bases. The CDR3 runs to 18 residues. CDR1 is SGDLS and CDR2 is YYNGEE in the germline V gene. V was pared by 4 bases and J by 7 bases, with 20 bases of the junction left unmatched. The CDR3 here is CASSLGVGSGAELNTQYF. CDR3 DNA: TGTGCCAGCAGCCTAGGAGTTGGTAGCGGGGCCGAACTTAATACGCAGTATTTT.

This chain connects TRBV19 to TRBJ2-5; 7 bases agree with TRBD1. J lost 2 bases, V lost 4 bases, and 7 bases had no gene match. Per germline, CDR1 LNHDA and CDR2 SQIVND (reference sequence). CDR3 length: 15 residues. DNA of the CDR3: TGTGCCAGTAGTAGGGGACAGAGACCTCAAGAGACCCAGTACTTC. This codes for CASSRGQRPQETQYF.

This rearrangement joins TRBV19 to TRBJ2-1; 13 positions match TRBD2. Germline V lookup: CDR1 LNHDA, CDR2 SQIVND (reference sequence). The CDR3 extends over 15 amino acids. Trimming removed 5 bases from V and 5 bases from J; junction bases left unmatched: 3. The CDR3 DNA is TGTGCCAGTAGTGGGACTAGCGGGATCCACAATGAGCAGTTCTTC. This codes for CASSGTSGIHNEQFF.

CDR3 residues: CASSRDRLGGYTF. CDR3 bases: TGTGCCAGCAGCCGTGACAGGTTAGGTGGCTACACCTTC. The chain joins TRBV9 to TRBJ1-2, with D possibly TRBD1 on 6 matching bases. Germline CDR1 and CDR2: SGDLS and YYNGEE. The CDR3 is made up of 13 amino acids. Trimming removed 4 bases at V and 7 bases at J, with 14 bases between.

This clone appeared a few times. This chain joins TRBV7-6 and TRBJ1-1, with 7 bases matching TRBD1. Germline V gives CDR1 SGHVS, CDR2 FNYEAQ. CDR3 length: 15 residues. J was trimmed by 1 base and V by 5 bases; bases with no gene match: 7. The CDR3 region has the DNA TGTGCCAGCAGCACCTCCGGGACAGCGAACACTGAAGCTTTCTTT. Its protein product is CASSTSGTANTEAFF. Complete variable domain (other parts from reference TRBV7-6 and TRBJ1-1): GAGVSQSPRYKVTKRGQDVALRCDPISGHVSLYWYRQALGQGPEFLTYFNYEAQQDKSGLPNDRFSAERPEGSISTLTIQRTEQRDSAMYRCASSTSGTANTEAFFGQGTRLTVV.

This clone was recorded a few times. The J gene is TRBJ2-3, the V gene TRBV13; D is possibly TRBD2 (6 bases). Trimming removed 6 bases at V and 2 bases at J, with 15 bases between. This CDR3 is 15 amino acids long. Germline CDR1 reads PRHDT; CDR2 reads FYEKMQ (reference sequence). CDR3 DNA sequence: TGTGCCAGCAGTCCGCGGGACTCTTTCACAGATACGCAGTATTTT. Translating gives CASSPRDSFTDTQYF.

V gene TRBV9 combines with J gene TRBJ1-2; TRBD1 aligns across 7 bases. Germline trimming cut 9 bases from V and 7 bases from J; bases unmatched to any gene: 9. Germline lookup yields CDR1 SGDLS and CDR2 YYNGEE. This CDR3 spans 12 amino acids. CDR3 region: CATGTVGFGYTF. CDR3 nucleotide sequence: TGTGCCACGGGGACAGTGGGTTTTGGCTACACCTTC.

J is TRBJ2-7 and V is TRBV6-5, with 11 bases aligning to TRBD2. With V trimmed by 4 bases and J by 1 base, 0 bases remained unmatched. The CDR3 has 14 amino acids. Germline V lookup: CDR1 MNHEY, CDR2 SVGAGI. CDR3 DNA: TGTGCCAGCAGTTTAGCGGGAGGGTCCTACGAGCAGTACGTC. This translates into CASSLAGGSYEQYV.

The rearrangement uses TRBV7-8 and TRBJ2-3, with D possibly being TRBD2 (5 bases). The germline V and J ends were trimmed by 8 bases and 3 bases, with 15 bases remaining between them. This CDR3 region has 14 residues. Germline CDR1 reads SGHVS; CDR2 reads FQNEAQ. The CDR3 region is CASSDLERTDTQYF. CDR3 in DNA: TGTGCCAGCTCGGACCTAGAGCGGACAGATACGCAGTATTTT.

This clone has just a few counts. The chain uses TRBV7-9 and TRBJ2-1; a possible D gene is TRBD2 (5 bases). The length of the CDR3 is 15 residues. Germline assignment: CDR1 SEHNR and CDR2 FQNEAQ (reference sequence). V lost 3 bases and J 3 bases, leaving 12 bases between the germline ends. For the CDR3, the DNA is TGTGCCAGCAGCTTCCTGACGGGGAACTACAATGAGCAGTTCTTC. Protein sequence: CASSFLTGNYNEQFF.

The rearrangement uses TRBV10-3 and TRBJ2-7; D uncertain. The V gene's germline CDR1 is ENHRY and CDR2 SYGVKD. V was pared by 8 bases and J by 4 bases, with 12 bases between. The length of the CDR3 is 12 residues. CDR3 in DNA: TGTGCCATCTCACTCGTGCCATACGAGCAGTACTTC. This gives the protein CAISLVPYEQYF.

A word on this clone: A junction end diverges from the germline sequence, so it may reflect a read error. The rearrangement uses TRBV13 and TRBJ2-5; D call uncertain. From germline, CDR1 is PRHDT and CDR2 FYEKMQ (reference sequence). CDR3 size: 16 residues. CDR3 in DNA: TGTGCCAGCAGCTTAAGGCAGCAACAACACCAAGAGGCCCAGTACTTC. It translates to CASSLRQQQHQEAQYF.

J is TRBJ2-1 and V is TRBV6-5, with TRBD2 matching over 13 bases. The CDR3 spans 14 residues. The germline CDR1 and CDR2 sequences are MNHEY and SVGAGI. V was pared by 7 bases and J by 10 bases, with 7 bases of the junction left unmatched. The CDR3 DNA sequence: TGTGCCAGCACACCGGGACTAGCGGGGTTCGAGCAGTTCTTC. This gives the protein CASTPGLAGFEQFF.

The J gene is TRBJ1-2, the V gene TRBV29-1; 7 nucleotides align to TRBD1. CDR1 SQVTM and CDR2 ANQGSEA come from the germline V gene. With 7 bases clipped from V and 4 bases from J, the junction kept 3 bases outside the gene matches. The CDR3 runs 11 residues. CDR3 in amino acids: CSAGTAYGYTF. The CDR3 bases are TGCAGCGCCGGGACAGCCTATGGCTACACCTTC.

The chain recombines TRBV7-9 with TRBJ1-1; D is unresolved. CDR1 and CDR2 (germline): SEHNR, FQNEAQ (reference sequence). V shed 2 bases and J shed 5 bases, with 12 bases lying between them. The CDR3 is 14 amino acids. The CDR3 region is CASSLMGSQTEAFF. CDR3 coding DNA: TGTGCCAGCAGCTTAATGGGCAGCCAAACTGAAGCTTTCTTT.

In its sample, this clone was seen a few times. The chain couples TRBV5-1 to TRBJ2-1; 8 bases map to TRBD2. V lost 4 bases, J lost 3 bases, and 6 bases stayed unmatched. Looked up from germline, CDR1 is SGHRS and CDR2 is YFSETQ. The CDR3 has 15 amino acids. CDR3 in amino acids: CASSPGTRDYNEQFF. CDR3 coding DNA: TGCGCCAGCAGCCCTGGGACTAGGGACTACAATGAGCAGTTCTTC.

This clone was counted between two and nine times. The CDR3 here is CAIGTSGIYEQYF. CDR3 in DNA: TGTGCCATCGGGACTAGCGGAATCTACGAGCAGTACTTC. The chain has TRBV2 and TRBJ2-7; 11 bases align to TRBD2. V trimming: 10 bases; J trimming: 3 bases; junction bases outside the gene matches: 5. This CDR3 is 13 amino acids long. Germline CDR1 SNHLY, CDR2 FYNNEI. Looking up the rest from reference TRBV2 and TRBJ2-7 gives the full variable domain: EPEVTQTPSHQVTQMGQEVILRCVPISNHLYFYWYRQILGQKVEFLVSFYNNEISEKSEIFDDQFSVERPDGSNFTLKIRSTKLEDSAMYFCAIGTSGIYEQYFGPGTRLTVT.

This clone showed up just a few times. J is TRBJ2-1 and V is TRBV5-4; the match to TRBD2 covers 16 bases. The J segment lost 8 bases and the V segment lost 4 bases, leaving 15 bases of the junction unmatched. This CDR3 spans 19 amino acids. Germline CDR1 SGHNT, CDR2 YYREEE (reference sequence). The CDR3 region is CASSPGLAGGPPVLDEQFF. The CDR3, as DNA: TGTGCCAGCAGCCCGGGACTAGCGGGAGGGCCTCCTGTTCTGGATGAGCAGTTCTTC.

This clone has a handful of counts. The chain joins TRBV7-6 to TRBJ2-3, with 11 nucleotides matching TRBD2. Germline V CDR1 and CDR2: SGHVS, FNYEAQ. The trim removed 1 base at V and 1 base at J, leaving 1 base unmatched. This CDR3 has 16 amino acids. CDR3: CASSLELAGGTDTQYF. The CDR3 DNA sequence: TGTGCCAGCAGCTTAGAACTAGCGGGAGGCACAGATACGCAGTATTTT.

There are a few counts of this clone. The junction differs from germline at one of its ends, possibly a read error. J is TRBJ1-4 and V is TRBV4-2; D call uncertain. The CDR3 runs to 12 residues. In germline, CDR1 is LGHNA, CDR2 YNFKEQ. CDR3 sequence: CASSASYEKLLF. The CDR3 nucleotides are TGTGCCAGCAGCGCCTCTTACGAAAAACTGCTTTTT.

CDR3: CASSHTSGSYEQYF. The DNA of the CDR3 is TGCGCCAGCAGTCATACTAGCGGTTCCTACGAGCAGTACTTC. V and J are TRBV4-1 and TRBJ2-7, with TRBD2 matching 8 bases. Germline assignment: CDR1 MGHRA and CDR2 YSYEKL. The CDR3 extends over 14 amino acids. V gave up 6 bases and J gave up 1 base; unmatched junction bases: 5.

This chain connects TRBV5-1 to TRBJ2-1; the match to TRBD2 covers 7 bases. Germline V gene sequence: CDR1 SGHRS, CDR2 YFSETQ. The junction had 12 bases not matched to a gene; V was cut back by 0 bases and J by 9 bases. The CDR3 is made up of 16 amino acids. This CDR3 reads CASSLEAGLGQSEQFF. As DNA, the CDR3 is TGCGCCAGCAGCTTGGAAGCGGGACTTGGTCAGAGTGAGCAGTTCTTC.